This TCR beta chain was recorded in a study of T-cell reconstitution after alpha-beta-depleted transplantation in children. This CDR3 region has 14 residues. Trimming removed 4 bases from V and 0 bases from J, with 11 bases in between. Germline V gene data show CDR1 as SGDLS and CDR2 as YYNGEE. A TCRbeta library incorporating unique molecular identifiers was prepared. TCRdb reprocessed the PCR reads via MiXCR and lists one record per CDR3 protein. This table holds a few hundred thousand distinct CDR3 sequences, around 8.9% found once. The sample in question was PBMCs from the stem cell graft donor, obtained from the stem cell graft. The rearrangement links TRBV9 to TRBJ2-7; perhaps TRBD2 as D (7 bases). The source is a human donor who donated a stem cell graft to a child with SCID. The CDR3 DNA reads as TGTGCCAGCAGCAGGGCGGGGGCCTCCTACGAGCAGTACTTC. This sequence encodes CASSRAGASYEQYF.